The 13 T cell receptor beta chains given below trace back to one sample, sequenced in a study of technical replicates of blood from a few donors. Clones were read by immunoSEQ multiplex PCR, and TCRdb kept only the in-frame ones, dropping some. This sample has fewer than 100,000 clones, with approximately 94% found just once. The sequenced material came from T cells isolated from PBMCs. The receptors here all came from a human donor in good health.

This clone appeared a single time. V usage is TRBV18 and J usage is TRBJ2-7, with D possibly TRBD2 on 5 matching bases. The V and J ends lost 3 bases and 3 bases respectively, with 21 bases between them. The CDR3 sequence is 17 residues long. CDR1 KGHSH and CDR2 LQKENI come from the germline V gene. In DNA, the CDR3 is TGTGCCAGCTCACCTGCCCCCGGGGTGCGAATGGGCTACGAGCAGTACTTC. This gives the protein CASSPAPGVRMGYEQYF.

V usage is TRBV27 and J usage is TRBJ2-7, with TRBD1 as a possible D gene (5 bases). Germline CDR1 reads MNHEY; CDR2 reads SMNVEV (reference sequence). Trimming left V 4 bases short and J 0 bases short, with 10 bases between. The CDR3 contains 14 residues. CDR3 sequence (DNA): TGTGCCAGCAGTTCGATTGACAGCTCCTACGAGCAGTACTTC. Amino acids: CASSSIDSSYEQYF.

This chain uses TRBV7-8 with TRBJ1-2, with D possibly being TRBD1 (6 bases). V dropped 3 bases and J dropped 8 bases, with 10 bases sitting between them. CDR3 size: 12 residues. Germline-derived CDR1 and CDR2 are SGHVS and FQNEAQ. DNA for the CDR3: TGTGCCAGCAGCTTCTCAGGGGACGGCTACACCTTC. Its translation: CASSFSGDGYTF.

The V gene is TRBV4-1, the J gene TRBJ1-2; TRBD1 is a possible D gene (6 bases). With 4 bases removed from V and 5 bases from J, the gap between germline ends came to 17 bases. Germline CDR1 and CDR2: MGHRA and YSYEKL. The CDR3 has 15 amino acids. This CDR3 is CASSPRPEGGYGYTF. The CDR3 nucleotides are TGCGCCAGCAGCCCGCGTCCGGAAGGGGGATATGGCTACACCTTC.

V is TRBV10-2 and J is TRBJ2-7; 8 bases fit TRBD1. Germline CDR1 WSHSY, CDR2 SAAADI. The CDR3 is 14 amino acids. V lost 5 bases, J lost 3 bases, and 6 bases stayed unmatched. CDR3 sequence: CASSTKDRDYEQYF. The CDR3 region has the DNA TGCGCCAGCAGTACAAAGGACAGGGACTACGAGCAGTACTTC.

This clone is deemed medium-sized. V gene TRBV20-1 combines with J gene TRBJ1-1; no reliable D call. Germline V gene data show CDR1 as DFQATT and CDR2 as SNEGSKA (reference sequence). The CDR3 contains 10 residues. V was cut by 0 bases and J by 11 bases, with 7 bases left in between. The CDR3 sequence: CSAREERAFF. Written as DNA, the CDR3 is TGCAGTGCTAGAGAGGAGAGGGCTTTCTTT.

This chain connects TRBV14 to TRBJ2-2, with TRBD2 as a possible D gene (6 bases). Deletions cut 1 base from V and 8 bases from J, with 11 bases between. Germline V CDR1 and CDR2: SGHDN, FVKESK. The CDR3 is 14 amino acids. The DNA for the CDR3 is TGTGCCAGCAGCCAAGCAGGGACTCGGGGGGAGCTGTTTTTT. As protein: CASSQAGTRGELFF.

DNA for the CDR3: TGTGCCAGCAGCTTTTCCGGCACAGATACGCAGTATTTT. It is translated as CASSFSGTDTQYF. The chain has TRBV11-2 and TRBJ2-3; no firm D call. Germline CDR1 SGHAT, CDR2 FQNNGV. CDR3 size: 13 residues. V was pared by 3 bases and J by 1 base, with 5 bases between.

The J gene is TRBJ1-1, the V gene TRBV6-5; 7 bases line up with TRBD1. This CDR3 has 13 residues. J gave up 11 bases and V 0 bases, and 6 bases lay outside the gene matches. Per germline, CDR1 MNHEY and CDR2 SVGAGI. This CDR3 is CASSYSNRGSAFF. CDR3 bases: TGTGCCAGCAGTTACTCTAACAGGGGCTCGGCTTTCTTT.

V gene TRBV27 combines with J gene TRBJ1-1; 8 bases map to TRBD1. The CDR3 sequence is 16 residues long. V shed 6 bases and J 6 bases; nucleotides not matched to a gene: 15. Germline values: CDR1 MNHEY, CDR2 SMNVEV (reference sequence). The CDR3: CASRPITRGPRPEAFF. The CDR3 DNA follows: TGTGCCAGCAGACCAATCACCAGGGGGCCGAGGCCTGAAGCTTTCTTT.

This chain connects TRBV5-4 to TRBJ2-5; 11 bases match TRBD2. The germline V gene has CDR1 SGHNT and CDR2 YYREEE (reference sequence). V was clipped by 4 bases and J by 5 bases; unmatched bases: 7. The CDR3 totals 15 residues. The CDR3: CASSPSSGRSETQYF. CDR3 nucleotides: TGTGCCAGCAGCCCCTCTAGCGGGAGGAGCGAGACCCAGTACTTC.

This chain joins TRBV12-5 and TRBJ2-1, with TRBD2 identical over 7 bases. With V trimmed by 4 bases and J by 9 bases, 6 bases remained unmatched. The CDR3 length is 13 residues. Germline CDR1 LGHNT, CDR2 FRNRAP. CDR3 residues: CASGSAGEVEQFF. CDR3 DNA sequence: TGTGCTAGTGGTTCGGCGGGGGAGGTTGAGCAGTTCTTC.

V is TRBV11-2 and J is TRBJ1-1; 8 bases agree with TRBD1. The ends lost 7 bases at V and 7 bases at J; junction bases unmatched: 14. Germline V lookup: CDR1 SGHAT, CDR2 FQNNGV. CDR3 size: 15 residues. CDR3 nucleotides: TGTGCCAGCACCCACGGCAGGGGGCGGTTGTTTGAAGCTTTCTTT. Translated, it gives CASTHGRGRLFEAFF.